This entry lists 14 T cell receptor beta chains sequenced from one sample in a study of vaccination effects on CD4 cells after COVID-19 (dated by TCRdb to the early 2020s). No antigen has been assigned to these receptors. Library construction relied on the immunoSEQ multiplex PCR assay. The source is immuneACCESS, and TCRdb retained only in-frame sequences with V and J called. Part of the clones is not carried over; for the studies checked, unresolved V genes explain less than half of this, and the remainder is unexplained. This sample comprises under 85,000 clones, about 74% of them detected only once. The ten largest account for approximately 1.7% of the sample. In the ViraFEST assay, PBMC were stimulated with viral peptide pools, and TCR sequencing was then used to find antigen-specific CD4+ T cell clonotypes based on their expansion. After around ten days of culture, CD4+ T cells were isolated with the EasySep CD4+ T cell isolation kit.

The sequencing used CD4+ T cells from PBMCs cultured with HCoV-229E spike peptides, collected before COVID-19 vaccination. The cell subset or site label, as the study defines it: HCoV-229E spike overlapping peptide pool stimulation. Receptors were obtained from a human donor who received a COVID-19 vaccine.

The table lists this clone with a few counts. CDR3 loop: CASSFRGGPDTGELFF. Written as DNA, the CDR3 is TGTGCCAGCAGCTTTCGCGGGGGGCCCGACACCGGGGAGCTGTTTTTT. The V call is TRBV7-9, the J call TRBJ2-2, with TRBD2 matching 8 bases. Trimming removed 3 bases from V and 3 bases from J; junction bases left unmatched: 6. CDR3 length: 16 amino acids. Germline assignment: CDR1 SEHNR and CDR2 FQNEAQ (reference sequence).

This chain uses TRBV5-5 with TRBJ1-3; D possibly corresponds to TRBD1 (6 bases). Germline CDR1 is SGHKS and CDR2 is YYEKEE (reference sequence). The CDR3 runs to 17 residues. The V end was cut by 0 bases, the J end by 5 bases, with 18 bases between. CDR3 region: CASSLVSVEQGRNTIYF. Written as DNA, the CDR3 is TGTGCCAGCAGCTTGGTTTCTGTGGAACAGGGAAGAAACACCATATATTTT.

The chain employs TRBV6-5 and TRBJ1-4; the D gene is possibly TRBD1 (5 bases). CDR3 length equals 16 residues. The germline V gene encodes CDR1 MNHEY and CDR2 SVGAGI. V lost 2 bases to trimming and J lost 6 bases, with 16 bases between them. The CDR3 DNA reads as TGTGCCAGCAGTTACGGTGCAGGGTTAAGGGATGAAAAACTGTTTTTT. Its translation is CASSYGAGLRDEKLFF.

V and J are TRBV7-2 and TRBJ2-1, with 7 bases matching TRBD1. Germline CDR1 SGHTA, CDR2 FQGNSA. With V trimmed by 0 bases and J by 7 bases, 6 bases remained unmatched. This CDR3 is built from 15 residues. The CDR3 nucleotides read TGTGCCAGCAGCTTAGCTACAGGGGTGGTAAATGAGCAGTTCTTC. This sequence encodes CASSLATGVVNEQFF.

This clone was found once. This rearrangement joins TRBV3-1 (or the pseudogene TRBV3-2) to TRBJ1-5; possible D gene TRBD1, 5 bases. The CDR3 sequence is 18 residues long. Germline CDR1 is LGHDT and CDR2 is YNNKEL (reference sequence). The V end lost 0 bases, the J end lost 0 bases, and 15 bases lay between the germline ends. The CDR3 nucleotides read TGTGCCAGCAGCCAAGATCTGGCGTTCAGGGATAGCAATCAGCCCCAGCATTTT. Encoded protein: CASSQDLAFRDSNQPQHF.

This sequence joins TRBV4-1 and TRBJ2-2, with 10 bases lining up with TRBD1. V lost 6 bases and J lost 4; bases outside the gene matches: 8. CDR1 is MGHRA, CDR2 YSYEKL, per germline. CDR3 length: 16 residues. CDR3 in DNA: TGCGCCAGCAGACTTTTCGGGACAGGGGCCACCGGGGAGCTGTTTTTT. The encoded protein is CASRLFGTGATGELFF.

CDR3 DNA sequence: TGTGCCAGCTCACCAGGGGCTGGGGAGACCCAGTACTTC. It yields the protein CASSPGAGETQYF. The chain joins TRBV18 to TRBJ2-5, with a possible D match to TRBD1 (5 bases). The CDR3 loop spans 13 amino acids. Germline V CDR1 and CDR2: KGHSH, LQKENI. V shed 2 bases and J shed 5 bases, with 9 bases lying between them. Variable domain in full (rest from reference TRBV18 and TRBJ2-5): NAGVMQNPRHLVRRRGQEARLRCSPMKGHSHVYWYRQLPEEGLKFMVYLQKENIIDESGMPKERFSAEFPKEGPSILRIQQVVRGDSAAYFCASSPGAGETQYFGPGTRLLVL.

This sequence joins TRBV5-1 and TRBJ1-2; the match to TRBD1 covers 7 bases. This CDR3 has 13 residues. CDR1 is SGHRS, CDR2 YFSETQ, per germline. Trimming at V came to 4 bases and at J to 2 bases, leaving 2 bases not matched to a gene. The CDR3 region has the DNA TGCGCCAGCAGCGGGGGACAGAACTATGGCTACACCTTC. This translates into CASSGGQNYGYTF. Together with reference TRBV5-1 and TRBJ1-2, the CDR3 gives the full variable domain: KAGVTQTPRYLIKTRGQQVTLSCSPISGHRSVSWYQQTPGQGLQFLFEYFSETQRNKGNFPGRFSGRQFSNSRSEMNVSTLELGDSALYLCASSGGQNYGYTFGSGTRLTVV.

The chain combines TRBV7-2 with TRBJ2-7, with D possibly being TRBD1 (5 bases). The V gene lost 1 base and the J gene lost 3 bases, with 7 bases spanning the gap. Germline V gene lookup returns CDR1 SGHTA and CDR2 FQGNSA. This CDR3 comprises 13 residues. CDR3 loop: CASSLGQIYEQYV. CDR3 DNA: TGTGCCAGCAGCTTAGGACAGATCTACGAGCAGTACGTC.

V and J are TRBV6-5 and TRBJ1-4; perhaps TRBD1 as D (6 bases). This CDR3 region has 14 residues. CDR1 is MNHEY and CDR2 is SVGAGI in the germline V gene. With 6 bases removed from V and 0 bases from J, the gap between germline ends came to 8 bases. The CDR3 DNA is TGTGCCAGCAGGACAGGATCAACTAATGAAAAACTGTTTTTT. Translation gives CASRTGSTNEKLFF.

This clone came up a few times. This chain joins TRBV11-2 and TRBJ1-6; 8 nucleotides line up with TRBD1. CDR3 length: 17 amino acids. From germline, CDR1 is SGHAT and CDR2 FQNNGV. The junction had 11 bases not matched to a gene; V was cut back by 5 bases and J by 5 bases. The CDR3 sequence is CASSVDRGSGNNSPLHF. DNA of the CDR3: TGTGCCAGCAGCGTCGACAGGGGATCAGGGAATAATTCACCCCTCCACTTT.

The rearrangement joins TRBV6-1 to TRBJ2-1; D remains ambiguous. Germline assignment: CDR1 MNHNS and CDR2 SASEGT. This CDR3 comprises 13 residues. V was trimmed by 1 base and J by 5 bases, leaving 6 bases between them. CDR3 amino acids: CASSEGTHNEQFF. DNA of the CDR3: TGTGCCAGCAGTGAAGGTACTCACAATGAGCAGTTCTTC.

In DNA form, the CDR3 reads TGTGCCAGCAGTGAAATTAATATCTCTAATCAGCCCCAGCATTTT. This codes for CASSEINISNQPQHF. The chain combines TRBV6-1 with TRBJ1-5; D gene unclear. CDR3 length equals 15 residues. CDR1 is MNHNS and CDR2 is SASEGT in the germline V gene. Deletions cut 2 bases from V and 4 bases from J, with 12 bases between.

The genes are TRBV19 and TRBJ1-3, with 7 positions matching TRBD1. The V segment lost 6 bases and the J segment 4 bases; nucleotides outside the gene matches: 6. CDR1 is LNHDA, CDR2 SQIVND, per germline (reference sequence). The CDR3 contains 14 residues. In DNA form, the CDR3 reads TGTGCCAGTAGGAAAACAGGGGAAGGAAACACCATATATTTT. This gives the protein CASRKTGEGNTIYF.